This T cell receptor (beta chain) was obtained from a study of blood T cells in healthy people across ages. Notes on the study in general: As naive T cell percentage varied, TCR beta diversity correlated strongly with it.

Sample-barcoded 5' priming and a J-beta primer mix drove a second PCR of about 6 to 11 cycles. Each TCR beta cDNA got a 12-nucleotide random molecular identifier. TCRdb re-analysed the 5' RACE reads in MiXCR, keeping a single row per CDR3 protein. The data contain hundreds of thousands of distinct CDR3 sequences, less than 25% of them singletons. Regarding this clonotype: The antigen is not known.

CDR3 length equals 17 residues. Germline CDR1 DFQATT, CDR2 SNEGSKA (reference sequence). V lost 3 bases and J lost 9, with 29 bases in between. Researchers isolated at least 6.5 million PBMCs per sample. The same sample was also used in a study of T cells of mothers and their children.

Sequences were obtained from blood. The V and J genes are TRBV20-1 and TRBJ2-5; D is uncertain. The TCR sequence derives from a boy aged 5-17 years in good health. CDR3 sequence: CSARGFGRISTASAQYF. Written as DNA, the CDR3 is TGCAGTGCTAGGGGGTTCGGAAGGATCAGCACAGCGTCGGCCCAGTACTTC.